The following is a T cell receptor beta chain sequence with its context. Its antigen is unknown. The sample belongs to a study of identical twins' blood T cells. Study-level findings and limits: Twins shared more top CDR3 clonotypes than unrelated donors did.

MiXCR, applied by TCRdb to the 5' RACE reads, yields one record per CDR3 protein. The profile shows fewer than 450,000 distinct CDR3 sequences, more than 25% of them singletons. The germline CDR1 and CDR2 sequences are LNHDA and SQIVND (reference sequence). The CDR3 length is 13 residues. The germline V and J ends were trimmed by 4 bases and 5 bases, with 11 bases remaining between them. Sequencing used PBMCs. The TCR comes from a woman between 18 and 55 years old in good health. The chain has TRBV19 and TRBJ1-1; tentative D call: TRBD1 (6 bases). The DNA for the CDR3 is TGTGCCAGTAGTAGGGTTCAGGGGACTGAAGCTTTCTTT. Translation gives CASSRVQGTEAFF. The variable domain in full, completed from reference TRBV19 and TRBJ1-1, reads DGGITQSPKYLFRKEGQNVTLSCEQNLNHDAMYWYRQDPGQGLRLIYYSQIVNDFQKGDIAEGYSVSREKKESFPLTVTSAQKNPTAFYLCASSRVQGTEAFFGQGTRLTVV.